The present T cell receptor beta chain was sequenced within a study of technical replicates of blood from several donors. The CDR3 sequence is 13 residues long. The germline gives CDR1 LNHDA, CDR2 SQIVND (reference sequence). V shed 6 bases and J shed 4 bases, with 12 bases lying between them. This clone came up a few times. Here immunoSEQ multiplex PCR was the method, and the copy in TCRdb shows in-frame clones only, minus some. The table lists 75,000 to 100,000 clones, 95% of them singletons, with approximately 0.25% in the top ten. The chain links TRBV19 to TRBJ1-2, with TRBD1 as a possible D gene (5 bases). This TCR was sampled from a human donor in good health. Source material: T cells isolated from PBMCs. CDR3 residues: CASRAGNLYGYTF. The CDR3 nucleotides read TGTGCCAGTAGGGCAGGGAACCTCTATGGCTACACCTTC.